A single sample is the source of the 27 T cell receptor beta chains below, sequenced in a study of blood T cells in healthy people across ages. A second PCR, run for about 7 to 11 cycles, used a sample-barcoded 5' primer plus a J-beta primer mix. MiXCR, run by TCRdb on the 5' RACE reads, gives a single entry per CDR3 protein. The sample has 850,000 to 950,000 distinct CDR3 sequences; 29% are singletons. The sequenced sample was blood. These receptors were obtained from a woman older than 75 in good health.

In its sample, this clonotype was seen many times. J is TRBJ2-5 and V is TRBV7-9; no firm D call. The length of the CDR3 is 13 residues. CDR1 is SEHNR, CDR2 FQNEAQ, per germline (reference sequence). V shed 0 bases and J shed 5 bases, with 7 bases lying between them. CDR3 coding DNA: TGTGCCAGCAGCTTAGCGAGCTCCGAGACCCAGTACTTC. Protein: CASSLASSETQYF.

This clonotype came up a few times. This may be a read error: a much more frequent sequence differs by one nucleotide. The chain employs TRBV10-2 and TRBJ2-4; D not resolved. Germline CDR1 reads WSHSY; CDR2 reads SAAADI. Trimming took off 0 bases at V and 15 bases at J, with 18 bases between the two ends. This CDR3 spans 14 amino acids. As DNA, the CDR3 is TGCGCCAGCAGTGAGTCTGGCGCGCAAGAGACCCTGTACTTC. Translated: CASSESGAQETLYF.

To note about this clonotype: This could be a read error, since a much larger clone is one nucleotide away. The genes are TRBV7-9 and TRBJ1-2; D gene uncertain. The V and J ends lost 1 base and 6 bases respectively, with 12 bases between them. This CDR3 has 14 amino acids. Germline loops: CDR1 SEHNR, CDR2 FQNEAQ (reference sequence). CDR3 sequence: CASSLVARTDGYTF. Written as DNA, the CDR3 is TGTGCCAGCAGCTTAGTAGCCAGGACGGATGGCTACACCTTC. The full variable domain, rest sourced from reference TRBV7-9 and TRBJ1-2, is DTGVSQNPRHKITKRGQNVTFRCDPISEHNRLYWYRQTLGQGPEFLTYFQNEAQLEKSRLLSDRFSAERPKGSFSTLEIQRTEQGDSAMYLCASSLVARTDGYTFGSGTRLTVV.

The sample holds many counts of this clonotype. This sequence joins TRBV2 and TRBJ1-2; D gene ambiguous. Trimming pared 5 bases from V and 4 bases from J, leaving 26 bases between. CDR1 is SNHLY and CDR2 is FYNNEI in the germline V gene. The CDR3 is 18 residues long. CDR3 DNA: TGTGCCAGCAGTCCTAACCCAAAATACTTACGTCTGAGCTATGGCTACACCTTC. Residues: CASSPNPKYLRLSYGYTF. The full variable domain, its missing parts supplied by reference TRBV2 and TRBJ1-2, is EPEVTQTPSHQVTQMGQEVILRCVPISNHLYFYWYRQILGQKVEFLVSFYNNEISEKSEIFDDQFSVERPDGSNFTLKIRSTKLEDSAMYFCASSPNPKYLRLSYGYTFGSGTRLTVV.

The table lists this clonotype with a few counts. The chain combines TRBV5-1 with TRBJ2-1; unclear D gene. Germline-derived CDR1 and CDR2 are SGHRS and YFSETQ. V shed 1 base and J shed 5 bases, with 10 bases lying between them. This CDR3 has 14 residues. The CDR3 region is CASSLLLTNNEQFF. DNA of the CDR3: TGCGCCAGCAGCTTGTTGCTTACCAACAATGAGCAGTTCTTC.

This clonotype came up many times. The genes are TRBV7-2 and TRBJ2-5, with a weak D call TRBD1 (6 bases). The CDR3 has 15 amino acids. Between the trimmed V and J ends, which lost 4 bases and 2 bases, there was a span of 14 bases. Germline loops: CDR1 SGHTA, CDR2 FQGNSA. The CDR3 region is CASSSRQARQETQYF. The CDR3 DNA reads TGTGCCAGCAGCTCCCGACAGGCTAGGCAAGAGACCCAGTACTTC.

V and J are TRBV25-1 and TRBJ2-7; TRBD1 agrees at 11 bases. Germline CDR1 and CDR2: MGHDK and SYGVNS. Trimming took 3 bases from V and 7 from J; bases not matched to a gene: 8. This CDR3 is built from 15 residues. CDR3: CASSDRDRGINEQYF. CDR3 nucleotide sequence: TGTGCCAGCAGTGACCGGGACAGGGGGATAAATGAGCAGTACTTC.

This clonotype was found many times. As DNA, the CDR3 is TGTGCCAGCAGCCCCGGCGGGGGCCGAATCTCCTACGAGCAGTACTTC. Protein sequence: CASSPGGGRISYEQYF. The chain is built from TRBV27 and TRBJ2-7; a weak D match, TRBD2 (7 bases). CDR3 length: 16 residues. Trimming removed 6 bases from V and 0 bases from J, with 18 bases in between. Germline lookup yields CDR1 MNHEY and CDR2 SMNVEV (reference sequence).

There are a few counts of this clonotype. V usage is TRBV6-5 and J usage is TRBJ1-2, with 8 bases that match TRBD1. V lost 3 bases to trimming and J lost 6 bases; unmatched junction nucleotides: 6. Germline V CDR1 and CDR2: MNHEY, SVGAGI. This CDR3 is built from 14 residues. The CDR3 nucleotides are TGTGCCAGCAGTTATGGACAGGGAGCTAATGGCTACACCTTC. Encoded protein: CASSYGQGANGYTF.

The rearrangement links TRBV11-2 to TRBJ2-3; 7 bases are a match to TRBD2. CDR3 length equals 15 residues. The V gene's germline CDR1 is SGHAT and CDR2 FQNNGV. J gave up 6 bases and V 4 bases, and 10 bases lay outside the gene matches. CDR3 bases: TGTGCCAGCAGCTGGGGGGACTACAGATCCGATACGCAGTATTTT. It specifies CASSWGDYRSDTQYF.

This clonotype was observed at least ten times. The chain combines TRBV6-5 with TRBJ1-2, with 7 bases that match TRBD1. V was pared by 5 bases and J by 8 bases, with 8 bases of the junction left unmatched. Germline lookup yields CDR1 MNHEY and CDR2 SVGAGI. The CDR3 runs to 13 residues. The CDR3: CASSRTGAVGYTF. The DNA of the CDR3 is TGTGCCAGCAGTCGCACAGGGGCGGTAGGCTACACCTTC.

This clonotype was observed a handful of times. The chain has TRBV20-1 and TRBJ1-1, with 7 nucleotides matching TRBD1. With V trimmed by 3 bases and J by 2 bases, 3 bases remained unmatched. Germline-derived CDR1 and CDR2 are DFQATT and SNEGSKA (reference sequence). The CDR3 loop spans 13 amino acids. CDR3: CSAREGANTEAFF. CDR3 coding DNA: TGCAGTGCTAGGGAGGGGGCCAACACTGAAGCTTTCTTT.

The CDR3 loop reads CASTRTGGDNSPLHF. The DNA for the CDR3 is TGTGCCAGCACCCGGACAGGGGGAGATAATTCACCCCTCCACTTT. This chain connects TRBV25-1 to TRBJ1-6; the match to TRBD1 covers 10 bases. The V segment lost 7 bases and the J segment 5 bases; nucleotides outside the gene matches: 5. CDR1 is MGHDK, CDR2 SYGVNS, per germline. CDR3 length equals 15 residues.

The rearrangement joins TRBV27 to TRBJ2-5; perhaps D is TRBD1 or TRBD2 (5 bases each). The CDR3 loop spans 15 amino acids. The V end lost 6 bases, the J end lost 2 bases, and 16 bases lay between the germline ends. CDR1 MNHEY and CDR2 SMNVEV come from the germline V gene (reference sequence). This chain's CDR3 is CASSRARGGQETQYF. As DNA, the CDR3 is TGTGCCAGCAGCAGGGCCCGTGGAGGACAAGAGACCCAGTACTTC.

This clonotype was detected ten times or more. V usage is TRBV7-2 and J usage is TRBJ2-5; the match to TRBD2 covers 10 bases. The J segment lost 1 base and the V segment lost 5 bases, leaving 7 bases of the junction unmatched. The CDR3 covers 16 residues. Germline CDR1 reads SGHTA; CDR2 reads FQGNSA. CDR3 nucleotide sequence: TGTGCCAGCAGCCCAGCTAGCGGGGGTCCCCAAGAGACCCAGTACTTC. The encoded protein is CASSPASGGPQETQYF.

This clonotype was counted ten times or more. The chain couples TRBV5-8 to TRBJ2-6; a possible D gene is TRBD1 (6 bases). The CDR3 runs 14 residues. Germline assignment: CDR1 SGHTS and CDR2 YDEGEE. The V and J ends lost 4 bases and 7 bases respectively, with 12 bases between them. The CDR3 region is CASSPGQYANVLTF. The DNA for the CDR3 is TGTGCCAGCAGCCCAGGACAGTATGCCAACGTCCTGACTTTC.

Remarks on this clonotype: Germline and junction disagree at one end, which may indicate a read error. The chain uses TRBV10-3 and TRBJ2-7; D not resolved. The germline V gene has CDR1 ENHRY and CDR2 SYGVKD. The CDR3 runs 13 residues. The CDR3 spells CVIREDLTYEQYF. As DNA, the CDR3 is TGTGTCATCCGTGAAGACCTAACCTACGAGCAGTACTTC.

The rearrangement joins TRBV12-3 or TRBV12-4 to TRBJ2-3; 9 bases align to TRBD2. The CDR3 has 15 amino acids. V lost 11 bases and J lost 3; bases outside the gene matches: 12. The CDR3 region has the DNA TGTGCCTTCCTTGCGGGCGGGGGGGGTACAGATACGCAGTATTTT. Protein product: CAFLAGGGGTDTQYF.

In its sample, this clonotype was seen a few times. This chain connects TRBV11-2 to TRBJ1-1; a weak D match, TRBD1 (5 bases). The germline CDR1 and CDR2 sequences are SGHAT and FQNNGV. CDR3 length: 15 residues. The ends were cut back, 3 bases at V and 1 base at J, with 12 bases in the middle. The CDR3 sequence is CASSFIRTRNTEAFF. The CDR3 nucleotides are TGTGCCAGCAGCTTTATCAGGACAAGGAACACTGAAGCTTTCTTT.

This clonotype has just a few counts. The V gene is TRBV24-1, the J gene TRBJ2-1, with 13 bases matching TRBD2. Germline CDR1 is KGHDR and CDR2 is SFDVKD. Trimming cost V 7 bases and J 5 bases; bases outside gene matches: 1. The CDR3 has 14 amino acids. This chain's CDR3 is CATSGTSGNNEQFF. The CDR3 DNA follows: TGTGCCACCAGCGGGACTAGCGGGAACAATGAGCAGTTCTTC.

The sample holds one count of this clonotype. V gene TRBV9 combines with J gene TRBJ2-2, with 10 bases lining up with TRBD1. The V and J ends lost 1 base and 6 bases, in that order; junction bases with no gene match: 3. CDR1 and CDR2 from the germline V gene are SGDLS and YYNGEE. The CDR3 is 15 residues long. CDR3 loop: CASSVYGQGAGELFF. CDR3 sequence (DNA): TGTGCCAGCAGCGTATACGGACAGGGGGCCGGGGAGCTGTTTTTT. Drawing the rest from reference TRBV9 and TRBJ2-2, the complete variable domain is DSGVTQTPKHLITATGQRVTLRCSPRSGDLSVYWYQQSLDQGLQFLIQYYNGEERAKGNILERFSAQQFPDLHSELNLSSLELGDSALYFCASSVYGQGAGELFFGEGSRLTVL.

This clonotype was seen repeatedly, ten times or more. The V gene is TRBV7-2, the J gene TRBJ2-5; 9 bases map to TRBD1. Unmatched junction bases numbered 7, after V lost 6 bases and J lost 5 bases. CDR3 size: 14 residues. Germline values: CDR1 SGHTA, CDR2 FQGNSA. Here the CDR3 reads CASSQQGAGETQYF. CDR3 DNA: TGTGCCAGCAGTCAACAGGGGGCAGGGGAGACCCAGTACTTC. Variable domain in full (rest from reference TRBV7-2 and TRBJ2-5): GAGVSQSPSNKVTEKGKDVELRCDPISGHTALYWYRQSLGQGLEFLIYFQGNSAPDKSGLPSDRFSAERTGGSVSTLTIQRTQQEDSAVYLCASSQQGAGETQYFGPGTRLLVL.

This clonotype was counted a few times. J is TRBJ2-3 and V is TRBV11-3; D not certain. Trimming removed 1 base at V and 5 bases at J, with 16 bases between. This CDR3 comprises 16 residues. Germline loops: CDR1 SGHNT, CDR2 YENEEA. The CDR3 here is CASSLVPDGPGDTQYF. As DNA, the CDR3 is TGTGCCAGCAGCTTAGTCCCGGATGGTCCCGGAGATACGCAGTATTTT.

V and J are TRBV4-3 and TRBJ1-2, with TRBD1 matching over 7 bases. Germline CDR1 is LGHNA and CDR2 is YSLEER. The J segment lost 4 bases and the V segment lost 1 base, leaving 12 bases of the junction unmatched. This CDR3 spans 17 amino acids. For the CDR3, the DNA is TGCGCCAGCAGCCAAGCTCAGGGGGGGAACTCGGCCTATGGCTACACCTTC. Its translation: CASSQAQGGNSAYGYTF.

This clonotype has just a few counts. V gene TRBV12-3 or TRBV12-4 combines with J gene TRBJ1-1, with 8 bases lining up with TRBD1. The CDR3 runs to 12 residues. Trimming cost V 4 bases and J 11 bases; bases outside gene matches: 6. CDR3 sequence reads: CASSSRTGTAFF. As DNA, the CDR3 is TGTGCCAGCAGTTCCCGGACAGGGACGGCTTTCTTT.

Only a few counts were recorded for this clonotype. V is TRBV7-9 and J is TRBJ1-3; D is unclear. V lost 9 bases, J lost 0 bases, and 9 bases lay in between. The CDR3 sequence is 13 residues long. The germline V gene has CDR1 SEHNR and CDR2 FQNEAQ (reference sequence). The CDR3 DNA reads TGTGCCAGTCAGCAAGGCTCTGGAAACACCATATATTTT. Translating gives CASQQGSGNTIYF.

This clonotype was counted at least ten times. The V call is TRBV9, the J call TRBJ2-3; D is perhaps TRBD1 (5 bases). The CDR3 runs 15 residues. Looked up from germline, CDR1 is SGDLS and CDR2 is YYNGEE. Trimming cost V 1 base and J 0 bases, with 9 bases left between them. In DNA, the CDR3 is TGTGCCAGCAGCGTACTTGACAGTAGCACAGATACGCAGTATTTT. Translated, it gives CASSVLDSSTDTQYF.